This T cell receptor (beta chain) was obtained from a study of blood T cell repertoires in COVID-19. Study overall: Specimens from acute and convalescent COVID-19 originated in the United States, Italy and Spain.

TCRdb's table, derived via immunoSEQ multiplex PCR, lists solely in-frame clones and lacks some. The sample includes under 40,000 clones, around 85% seen only once; the top ten take more than 12%. This TCR derives from a human donor with acute or convalescent COVID-19. The donor label of this sample is uncertain. Sequenced material: peripheral blood.

The CDR3 reads CASVPGQGNGRIGYTF. As DNA, the CDR3 is TGTGCCAGTGTCCCGGGACAGGGAAATGGGCGTATCGGCTACACCTTC. The chain carries TRBV19 and TRBJ1-2, with TRBD1 matching over 9 bases. The CDR3 sequence is 16 residues long. Germline assignment: CDR1 LNHDA and CDR2 SQIVND (reference sequence). J was trimmed by 8 bases and V by 8 bases; bases with no gene match: 18.